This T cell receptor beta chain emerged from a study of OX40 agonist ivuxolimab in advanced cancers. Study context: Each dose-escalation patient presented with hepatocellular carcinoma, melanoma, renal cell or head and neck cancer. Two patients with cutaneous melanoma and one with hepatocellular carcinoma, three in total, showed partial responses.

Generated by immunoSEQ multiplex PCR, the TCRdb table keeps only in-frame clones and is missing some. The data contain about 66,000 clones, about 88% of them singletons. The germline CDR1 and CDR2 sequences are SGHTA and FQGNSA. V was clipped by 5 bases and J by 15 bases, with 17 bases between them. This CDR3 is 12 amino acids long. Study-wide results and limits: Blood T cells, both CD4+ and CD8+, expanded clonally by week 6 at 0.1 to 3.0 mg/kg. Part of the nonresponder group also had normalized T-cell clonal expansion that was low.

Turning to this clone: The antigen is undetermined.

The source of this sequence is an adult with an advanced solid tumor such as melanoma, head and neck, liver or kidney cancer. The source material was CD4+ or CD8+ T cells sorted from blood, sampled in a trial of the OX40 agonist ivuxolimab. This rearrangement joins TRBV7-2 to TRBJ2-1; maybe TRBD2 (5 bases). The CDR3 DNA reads TGTGCCAGCAGCGCGCTACTAGAAAAGCGGTTCTTC. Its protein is CASSALLEKRFF.